The present T cell receptor (beta chain) was sequenced within a study of radiotherapy plus CTLA-4 blockade in lung cancer. On the study more broadly: The study recorded objective responses in about 18% of patients and disease control in around 31%.

The CDR3 totals 16 residues. V was cut by 2 bases and J by 15 bases, with 29 bases left in between. Germline V CDR1 and CDR2: GTSNPN, SVGIG (reference sequence). A remark on this clone: Its antigen is unknown.

Whole-study results and caveats: Following radiotherapy plus ipilimumab, tumor-derived TCR clones expanded in the blood. Reportedly, early blood T cell clone dynamics best predicted response, with interferon-beta.

Data came from immunoSEQ multiplex PCR; TCRdb stores just in-frame clones and leaves some out. The sample carries about 73,000 clones, 80% to 90% recorded once. Patients had chemo-refractory metastatic non-small-cell lung cancer and received focal radiation plus CTLA-4 blockade that used ipilimumab. The gene calls are TRBV30 and TRBJ1-5; D is unresolved. This clonotype was sampled from a human donor with non-small cell lung cancer that progressed on radiotherapy plus ipilimumab. Sequencing used peripheral blood, obtained from a patient treated with radiotherapy plus ipilimumab. The CDR3 sequence: CAWSRIGQKESAPWHF. For the CDR3, the DNA is TGTGCCTGGAGTCGAATTGGGCAGAAGGAATCAGCCCCATGGCATTTT. Using reference TRBV30 and TRBJ1-5 for the parts outside the CDR3, the full variable domain is SQTIHQWPATLVQPVGSPLSLECTVEGTSNPNLYWYRQAAGRGLQLLFYSVGIGQISSEVPQNLSASRPQDRQFILSSKKLLLSDSGFYLCAWSRIGQKESAPWHFGDGTRLSIL.